These T cell receptor beta chains were read from a single sample in a study of blood T cell repertoires in COVID-19. Clones were sequenced by immunoSEQ multiplex PCR, and TCRdb holds only the in-frame ones, with some missing. Among over 250,000 clones listed, more than 75% were seen once. Sequenced sample: peripheral blood. These receptors originate from a woman between 35 and 50 years old who had recovered from COVID-19. The CDR3 runs from the conserved cysteine through the conserved F or W. Each record gives: V gene, J gene, clone size, D gene, CDR3 length, CDR3 protein, CDR3 DNA. D genes are given only for firm matches. The size entry is marked missing in some rows and otherwise reads once, few, many or a size class.

>TRBV7-2|TRBJ1-4|NA|NA|16
CASSLVPTGDNEKLFF
TGTGCCAGCAGCTTAGTCCCAACAGGCGATAATGAAAAACTGTTTTTT
>TRBV30|TRBJ2-3|once|NA|14
CAWSVGGFTDTQYF
TGTGCCTGGAGTGTCGGGGGATTCACAGATACGCAGTATTTT
>TRBV5-1|TRBJ1-6|NA|NA|12
CASSSTDSPLHF
TGCGCCAGCAGCTCGACTGATTCACCCCTCCACTTT
>TRBV18|TRBJ1-5|once|NA|14
CASSPGEGVQPQHF
TGTGCCAGCTCACCAGGGGAGGGGGTTCAGCCCCAGCATTTT
>TRBV19|TRBJ2-3|NA|TRBD2|14
CASSPGLLTDTQYF
TGTGCCAGTAGCCCGGGACTACTAACAGATACGCAGTATTTT
>TRBV15|TRBJ1-3|few|TRBD1|12
CATGDSGNTIYF
TGTGCCACCGGGGACAGTGGAAACACCATATATTTT
>TRBV6-4|TRBJ1-3|once|NA|15
CASSHPGGFGNTIYF
TGTGCCAGCAGCCACCCTGGGGGGTTTGGAAACACCATATATTTT
>TRBV18|TRBJ2-6|NA|NA|16
CASSPLTGAGANVLTF
TGTGCCAGCTCACCATTGACGGGGGCTGGGGCCAACGTCCTGACTTTC
>TRBV27|TRBJ1-2|NA|TRBD1|13
CASSLWGTGLFTF
TGTGCCAGCAGTTTGTGGGGGACAGGGCTATTCACCTTC
>TRBV18|TRBJ1-2|NA|NA|15
CASSPRASPGHGYTF
TGTGCCAGCTCACCACGGGCCTCGCCAGGGCACGGCTACACCTTC
>TRBV20-1|TRBJ2-7|NA|NA|11
CSANRGYEQYF
TGCAGTGCTAACCGAGGGTACGAGCAGTACTTC
>TRBV4-3|TRBJ2-5|NA|NA|15
CASSQVQLGGETQYF
TGCGCCAGCAGCCAAGTGCAACTAGGAGGCGAGACCCAGTACTTC